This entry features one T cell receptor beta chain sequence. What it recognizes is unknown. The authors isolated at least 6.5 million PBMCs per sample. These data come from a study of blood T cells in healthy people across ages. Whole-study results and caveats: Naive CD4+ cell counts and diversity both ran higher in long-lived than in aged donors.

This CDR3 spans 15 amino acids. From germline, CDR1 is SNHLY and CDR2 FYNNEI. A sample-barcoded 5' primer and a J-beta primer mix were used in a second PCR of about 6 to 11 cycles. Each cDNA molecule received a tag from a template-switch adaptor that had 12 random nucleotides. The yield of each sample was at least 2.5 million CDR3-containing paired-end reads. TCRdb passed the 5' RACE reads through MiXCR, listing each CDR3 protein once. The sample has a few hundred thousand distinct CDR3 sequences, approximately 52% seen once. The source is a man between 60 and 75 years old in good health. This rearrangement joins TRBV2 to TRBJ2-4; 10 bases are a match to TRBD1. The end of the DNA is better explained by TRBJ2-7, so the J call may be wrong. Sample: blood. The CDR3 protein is CASRDRGPKSYEQYF. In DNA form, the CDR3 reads TGTGCCAGCAGAGACAGGGGGCCTAAGTCCTACGAGCAGTACTTC.